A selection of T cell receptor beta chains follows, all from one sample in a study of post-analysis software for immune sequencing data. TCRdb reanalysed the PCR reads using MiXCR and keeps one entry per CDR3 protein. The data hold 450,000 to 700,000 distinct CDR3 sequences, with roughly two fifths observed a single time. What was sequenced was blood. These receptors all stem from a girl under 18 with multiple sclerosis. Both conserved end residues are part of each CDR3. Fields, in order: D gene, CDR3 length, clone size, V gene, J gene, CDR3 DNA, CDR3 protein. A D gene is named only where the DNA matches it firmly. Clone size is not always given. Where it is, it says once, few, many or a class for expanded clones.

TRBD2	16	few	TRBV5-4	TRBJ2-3	TGTGCCAGCAGCTTGGCCAGGAGCGGGGACACAGATACGCAGTATTTT	CASSLARSGDTDTQYF
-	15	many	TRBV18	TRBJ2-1	TGTGCCAGCTCACCGGAACCGGGACGCTCGTTTGAGCAGTTCTTC	CASSPEPGRSFEQFF
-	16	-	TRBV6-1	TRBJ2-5	TGTGCCAGCAGTTTTTACGCCCTCGGGGCGAAAGAGACCCAGTACTTC	CASSFYALGAKETQYF
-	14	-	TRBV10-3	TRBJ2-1	TGTGCCATCAGTGAGTCGGGGGGAGGCGATGAGCAGTTCTTC	CAISESGGGDEQFF
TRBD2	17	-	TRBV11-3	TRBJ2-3	TGTGCCAGCAGCCGCGGACTAGCGGGGCCTAGCACAGATACGCAGTATTTT	CASSRGLAGPSTDTQYF
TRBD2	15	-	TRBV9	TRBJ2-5	TGTGCCAGCAGCCCTTCGCGGGGGGGCCGGGAGACCCAGTACTTC	CASSPSRGGRETQYF
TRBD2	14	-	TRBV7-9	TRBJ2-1	TGTGCCAGCAGCGCGGCTAGCGGCTACAATGAGCAGTTCTTC	CASSAASGYNEQFF
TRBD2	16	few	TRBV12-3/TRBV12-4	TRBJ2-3	TGTGCCAGCAGTTTGGGGCAGTCGGGGGGACCAGATACGCAGTATTTT	CASSLGQSGGPDTQYF
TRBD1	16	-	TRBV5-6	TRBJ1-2	TGTGCCAGCAGCTCTTACCGACAGGGCCCGAACTATGGCTACACCTTC	CASSSYRQGPNYGYTF
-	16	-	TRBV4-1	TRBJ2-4	TGCGCCAGCAGCCAAGAGTTCACAGGGTCTAAAAACATTCAGTACTTC	CASSQEFTGSKNIQYF
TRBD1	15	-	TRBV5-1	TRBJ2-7	TGCGCCAGCAGCCCTTCCTTGGGGACAGGGCACGAGCAGTACTTC	CASSPSLGTGHEQYF
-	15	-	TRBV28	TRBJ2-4	TGTGCCAGCAGTTTCGGGGGGCAAGCCAAAAACATTCAGTACTTC	CASSFGGQAKNIQYF
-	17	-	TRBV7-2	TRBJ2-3	TGTGCCAGCAGCTTAATAGGAGTGGCGGGGTCCACAGATACGCAGTATTTT	CASSLIGVAGSTDTQYF
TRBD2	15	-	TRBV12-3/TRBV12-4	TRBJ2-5	TGTGCCAGCAGTTTAATACTAGCGGGGGTGGAGACCCAGTACTTC	CASSLILAGVETQYF
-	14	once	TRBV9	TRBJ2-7	TGTGCCAGCAGCGTGCCCCGGGTCCTGTTAGAGCAGTACTTC	CASSVPRVLLEQYF
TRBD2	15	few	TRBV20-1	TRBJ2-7	TGCAGTGCCAGTCCCCCTACTAGCGGCGCCTACGAGCAGTACTTC	CSASPPTSGAYEQYF